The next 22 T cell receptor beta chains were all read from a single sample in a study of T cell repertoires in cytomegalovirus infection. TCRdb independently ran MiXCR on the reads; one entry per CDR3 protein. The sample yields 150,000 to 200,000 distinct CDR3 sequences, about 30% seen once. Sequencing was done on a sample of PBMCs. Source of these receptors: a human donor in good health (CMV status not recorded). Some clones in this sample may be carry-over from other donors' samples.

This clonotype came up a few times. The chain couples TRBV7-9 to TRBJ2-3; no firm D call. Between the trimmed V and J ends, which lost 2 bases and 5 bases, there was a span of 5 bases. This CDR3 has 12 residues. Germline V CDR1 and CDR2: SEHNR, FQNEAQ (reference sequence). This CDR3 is CASSLNQDTQYF. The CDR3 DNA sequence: TGTGCCAGCAGCTTAAATCAAGATACGCAGTATTTT.

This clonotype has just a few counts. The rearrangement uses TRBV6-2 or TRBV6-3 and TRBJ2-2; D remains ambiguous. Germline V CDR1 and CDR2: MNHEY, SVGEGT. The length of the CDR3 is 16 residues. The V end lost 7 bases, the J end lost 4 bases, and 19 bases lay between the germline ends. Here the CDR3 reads CASTPTTRQSTGELFF. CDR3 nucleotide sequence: TGTGCCAGCACCCCTACCACAAGGCAGTCCACCGGGGAGCTGTTTTTT.

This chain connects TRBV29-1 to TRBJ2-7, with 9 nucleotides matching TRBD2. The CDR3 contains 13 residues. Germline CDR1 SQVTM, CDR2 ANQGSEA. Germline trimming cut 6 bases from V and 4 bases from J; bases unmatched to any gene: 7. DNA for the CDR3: TGCAGCGTAGCCGGGACTAGCTTATACGAGCAGTACTTC. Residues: CSVAGTSLYEQYF.

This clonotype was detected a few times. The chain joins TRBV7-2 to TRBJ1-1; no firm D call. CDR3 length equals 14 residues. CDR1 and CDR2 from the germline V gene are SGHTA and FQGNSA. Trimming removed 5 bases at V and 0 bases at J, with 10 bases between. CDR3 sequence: CASSVITVNTEAFF. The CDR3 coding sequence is TGTGCCAGCAGCGTTATCACAGTGAACACTGAAGCTTTCTTT.

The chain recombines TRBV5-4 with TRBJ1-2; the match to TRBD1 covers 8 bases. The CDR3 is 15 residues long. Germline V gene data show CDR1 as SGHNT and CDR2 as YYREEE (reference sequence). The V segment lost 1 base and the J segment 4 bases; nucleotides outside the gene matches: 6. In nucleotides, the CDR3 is TGTGCCAGCAGCTTGCAGGGGGCGCATGTCTATGGCTACACCTTC. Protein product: CASSLQGAHVYGYTF. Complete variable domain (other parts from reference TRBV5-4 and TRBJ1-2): ETGVTQSPTHLIKTRGQQVTLRCSSQSGHNTVSWYQQALGQGPQFIFQYYREEENGRGNFPPRFSGLQFPNYSSELNVNALELDDSALYLCASSLQGAHVYGYTFGSGTRLTVV.

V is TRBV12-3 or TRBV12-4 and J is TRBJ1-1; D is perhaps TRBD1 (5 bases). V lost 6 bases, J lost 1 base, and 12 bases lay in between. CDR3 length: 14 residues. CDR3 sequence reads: CASRIPGANTEAFF. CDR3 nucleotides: TGTGCCAGCAGGATCCCCGGGGCGAACACTGAAGCTTTCTTT.

The CDR3, as DNA: TGTGCCAGCAGAACGACCCCCGGGACTGGAAACACCATATATTTT. Encoded protein: CASRTTPGTGNTIYF. The rearrangement links TRBV7-2 to TRBJ1-3; no definite D call. The CDR3 has 15 residues. CDR1 and CDR2 (germline): SGHTA, FQGNSA. The V end was cut by 6 bases, the J end by 2 bases, with 14 bases between.

The CDR3 here is CASSALGTDTQYF. CDR3 coding DNA: TGTGCCAGCAGTGCCCTTGGGACAGATACGCAGTATTTT. This chain links TRBV27 with TRBJ2-3; D uncertain. The germline V gene has CDR1 MNHEY and CDR2 SMNVEV (reference sequence). CDR3 length equals 13 residues. Trimming cost V 5 bases and J 3 bases, with 9 bases left between them.

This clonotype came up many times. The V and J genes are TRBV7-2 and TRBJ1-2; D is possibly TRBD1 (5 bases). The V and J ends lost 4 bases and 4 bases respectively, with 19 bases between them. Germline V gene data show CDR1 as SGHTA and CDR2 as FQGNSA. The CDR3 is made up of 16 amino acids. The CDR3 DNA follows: TGTGCCAGCAGCTCAGGGAGGATCCCCACCTTCTATGGCTACACCTTC. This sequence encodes CASSSGRIPTFYGYTF.

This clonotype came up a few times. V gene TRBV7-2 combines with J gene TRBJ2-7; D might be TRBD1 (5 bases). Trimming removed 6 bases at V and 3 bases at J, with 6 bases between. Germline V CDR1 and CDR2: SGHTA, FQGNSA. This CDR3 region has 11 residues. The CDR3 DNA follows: TGTGCCAGCAGGGGGCTCTACGAGCAGTACTTC. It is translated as CASRGLYEQYF.

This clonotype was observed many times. As DNA, the CDR3 is TGTGCCAGCAGTTTACAGGGGGCGAACACCGGGGAGCTGTTTTTT. Translating it yields CASSLQGANTGELFF. The chain employs TRBV12-3 or TRBV12-4 and TRBJ2-2; 7 bases line up with TRBD1. The CDR3 is 15 amino acids. V trimming: 2 bases; J trimming: 0 bases; junction bases outside the gene matches: 0.

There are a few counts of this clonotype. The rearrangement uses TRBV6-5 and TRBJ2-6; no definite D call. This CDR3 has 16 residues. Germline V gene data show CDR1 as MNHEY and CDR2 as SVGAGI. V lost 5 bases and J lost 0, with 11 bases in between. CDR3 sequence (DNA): TGTGCCAGCAGTCCTGGACGGCTCTCTGGGGCCAACGTCCTGACTTTC. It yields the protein CASSPGRLSGANVLTF.

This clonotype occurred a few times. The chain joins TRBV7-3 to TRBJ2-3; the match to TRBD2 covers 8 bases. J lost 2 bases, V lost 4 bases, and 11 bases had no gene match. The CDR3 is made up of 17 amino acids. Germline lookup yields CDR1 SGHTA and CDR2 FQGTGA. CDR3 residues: CASSSSPGGALTDTQYF. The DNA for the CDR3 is TGTGCCAGCAGCTCGAGCCCGGGAGGGGCCCTCACAGATACGCAGTATTTT.

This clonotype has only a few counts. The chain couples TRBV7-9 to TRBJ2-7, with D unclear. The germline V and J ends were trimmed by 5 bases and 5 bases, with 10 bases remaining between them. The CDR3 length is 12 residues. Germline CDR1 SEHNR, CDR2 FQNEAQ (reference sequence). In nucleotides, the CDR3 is TGTGCCAGCAGCGACCTGGGCAACGAGCAGTACTTC. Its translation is CASSDLGNEQYF. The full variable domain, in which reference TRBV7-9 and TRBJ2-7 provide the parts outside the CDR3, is DTGVSQNPRHKITKRGQNVTFRCDPISEHNRLYWYRQTLGQGPEFLTYFQNEAQLEKSRLLSDRFSAERPKGSFSTLEIQRTEQGDSAMYLCASSDLGNEQYFGPGTRLTVT.

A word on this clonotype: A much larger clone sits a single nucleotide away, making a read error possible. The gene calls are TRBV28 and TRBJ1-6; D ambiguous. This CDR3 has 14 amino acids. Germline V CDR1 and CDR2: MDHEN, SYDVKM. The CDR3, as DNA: TGTGCCAGCAGTTTTGGGGTTTTTAATTCACTCCTCCACTTT. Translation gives CASSFGVFNSLLHF.

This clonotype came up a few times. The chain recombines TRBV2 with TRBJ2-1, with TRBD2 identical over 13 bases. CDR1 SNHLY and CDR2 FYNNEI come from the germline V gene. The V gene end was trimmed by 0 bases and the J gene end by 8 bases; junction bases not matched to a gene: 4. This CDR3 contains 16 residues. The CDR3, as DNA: TGTGCCAGCAGTGAAGCCCGGGGACTAGCGGGGTATGAGCAGTTCTTC. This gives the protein CASSEARGLAGYEQFF.

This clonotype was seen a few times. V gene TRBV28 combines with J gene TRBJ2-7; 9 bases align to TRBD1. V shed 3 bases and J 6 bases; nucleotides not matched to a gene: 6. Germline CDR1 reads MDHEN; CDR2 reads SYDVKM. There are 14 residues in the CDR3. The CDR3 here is CASSLIDRGTEQYF. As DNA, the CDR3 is TGTGCCAGCAGTTTGATTGACAGGGGGACCGAGCAGTACTTC.

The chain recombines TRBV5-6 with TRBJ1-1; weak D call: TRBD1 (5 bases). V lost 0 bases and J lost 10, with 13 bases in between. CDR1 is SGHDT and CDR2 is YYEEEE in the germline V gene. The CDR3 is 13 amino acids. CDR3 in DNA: TGTGCCAGCAGCTTGGATTGGCAGGGTGTAGCTTTCTTT. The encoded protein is CASSLDWQGVAFF.

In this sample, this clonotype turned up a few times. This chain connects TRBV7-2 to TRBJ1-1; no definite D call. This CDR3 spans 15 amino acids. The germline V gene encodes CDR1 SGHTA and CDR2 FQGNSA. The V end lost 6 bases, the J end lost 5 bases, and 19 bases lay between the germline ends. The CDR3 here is CASSHVETPGTEAFF. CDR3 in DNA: TGTGCCAGCAGTCACGTGGAGACCCCGGGGACTGAAGCTTTCTTT.

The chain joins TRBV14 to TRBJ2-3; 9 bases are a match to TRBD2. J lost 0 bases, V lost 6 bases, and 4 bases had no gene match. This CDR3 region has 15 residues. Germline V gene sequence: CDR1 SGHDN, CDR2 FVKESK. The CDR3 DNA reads TGTGCCAGCAGTCGTAGCGGGGGTAGCACAGATACGCAGTATTTT. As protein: CASSRSGGSTDTQYF.

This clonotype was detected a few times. CDR3 in amino acids: CASSLADEQFF. CDR3 sequence (DNA): TGTGCCAGCAGCTTAGCGGATGAGCAGTTCTTC. The rearrangement links TRBV7-2 to TRBJ2-1; D call uncertain. Germline V gives CDR1 SGHTA, CDR2 FQGNSA. CDR3 size: 11 residues. Trimming removed 0 bases from V and 8 bases from J, with 2 bases in between.

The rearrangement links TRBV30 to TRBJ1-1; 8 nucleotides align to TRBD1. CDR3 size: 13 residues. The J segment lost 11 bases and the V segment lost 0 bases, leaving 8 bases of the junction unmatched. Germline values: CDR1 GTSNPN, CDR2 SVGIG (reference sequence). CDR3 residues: CAWSVPSTGVAFF. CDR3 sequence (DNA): TGTGCCTGGAGTGTACCCTCGACAGGGGTGGCTTTCTTT.